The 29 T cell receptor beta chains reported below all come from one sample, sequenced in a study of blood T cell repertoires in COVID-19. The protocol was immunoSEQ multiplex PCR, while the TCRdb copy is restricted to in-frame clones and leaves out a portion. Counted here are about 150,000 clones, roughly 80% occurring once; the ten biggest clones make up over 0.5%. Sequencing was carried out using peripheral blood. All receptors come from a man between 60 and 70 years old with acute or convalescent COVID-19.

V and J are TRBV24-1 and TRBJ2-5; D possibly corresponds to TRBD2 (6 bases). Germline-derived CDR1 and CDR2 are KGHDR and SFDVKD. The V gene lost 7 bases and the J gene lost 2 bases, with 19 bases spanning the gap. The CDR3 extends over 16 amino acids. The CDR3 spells CATRLSFWGVQETQYF. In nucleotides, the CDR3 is TGTGCCACCAGACTGAGTTTTTGGGGGGTTCAAGAGACCCAGTACTTC.

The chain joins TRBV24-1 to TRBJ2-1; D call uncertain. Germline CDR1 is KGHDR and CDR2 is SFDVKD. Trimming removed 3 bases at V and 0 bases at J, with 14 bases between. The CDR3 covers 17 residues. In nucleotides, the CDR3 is TGTGCCACCAGTGATCCAGGCGTTCCAAGCTCCTACAATGAGCAGTTCTTC. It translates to CATSDPGVPSSYNEQFF.

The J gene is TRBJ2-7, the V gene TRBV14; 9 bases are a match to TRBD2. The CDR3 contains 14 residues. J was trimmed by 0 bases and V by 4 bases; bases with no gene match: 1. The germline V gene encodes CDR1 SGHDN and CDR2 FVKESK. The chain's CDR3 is CASSRRGGSYEQYF. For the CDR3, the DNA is TGTGCCAGCAGCCGGCGGGGGGGCTCCTACGAGCAGTACTTC.

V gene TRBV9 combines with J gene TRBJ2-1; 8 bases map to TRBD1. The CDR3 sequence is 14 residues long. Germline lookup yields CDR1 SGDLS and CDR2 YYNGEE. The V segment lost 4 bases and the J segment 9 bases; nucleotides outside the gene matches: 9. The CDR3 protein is CASSISSQGGEQFF. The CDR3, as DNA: TGTGCCAGCAGCATCTCCTCACAGGGGGGTGAGCAGTTCTTC.

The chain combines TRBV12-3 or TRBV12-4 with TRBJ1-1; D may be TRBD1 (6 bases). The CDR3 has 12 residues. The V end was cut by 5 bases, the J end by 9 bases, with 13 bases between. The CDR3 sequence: CASSRPRGQAFF. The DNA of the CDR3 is TGTGCCAGCAGTCGGCCCAGGGGTCAAGCTTTCTTT.

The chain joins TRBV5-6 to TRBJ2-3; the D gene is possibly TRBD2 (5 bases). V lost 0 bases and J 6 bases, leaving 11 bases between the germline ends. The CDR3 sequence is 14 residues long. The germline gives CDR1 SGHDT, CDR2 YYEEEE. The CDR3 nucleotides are TGTGCCAGCAGCTTGGTCGGGAATCGGGATACGCAGTATTTT. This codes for CASSLVGNRDTQYF.

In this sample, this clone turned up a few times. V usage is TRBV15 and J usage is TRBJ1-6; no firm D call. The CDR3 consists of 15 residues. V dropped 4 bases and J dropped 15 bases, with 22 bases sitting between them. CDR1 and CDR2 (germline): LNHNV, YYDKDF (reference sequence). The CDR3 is CATSTRATQARVLHF. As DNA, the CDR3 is TGTGCCACCAGCACGAGGGCGACACAAGCCCGGGTCCTCCACTTT. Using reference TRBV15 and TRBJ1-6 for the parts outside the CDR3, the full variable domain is DAMVIQNPRYQVTQFGKPVTLSCSQTLNHNVMYWYQQKSSQAPKLLFHYYDKDFNNEADTPDNFQSRRPNTSFCFLDIRSPGLGDTAMYLCATSTRATQARVLHFGNGTRLTVT.

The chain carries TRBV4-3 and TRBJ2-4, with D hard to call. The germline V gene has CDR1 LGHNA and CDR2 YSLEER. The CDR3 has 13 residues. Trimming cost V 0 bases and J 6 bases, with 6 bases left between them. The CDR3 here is CASSQETGNIQYF. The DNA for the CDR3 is TGCGCCAGCAGCCAAGAAACGGGAAACATTCAGTACTTC.

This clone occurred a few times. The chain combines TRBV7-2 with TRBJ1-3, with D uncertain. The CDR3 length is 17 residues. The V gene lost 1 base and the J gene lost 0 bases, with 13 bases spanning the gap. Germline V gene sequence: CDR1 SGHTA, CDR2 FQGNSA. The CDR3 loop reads CASSLVGGGTSGNTIYF. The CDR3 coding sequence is TGTGCCAGCAGCTTAGTGGGTGGAGGAACCTCTGGAAACACCATATATTTT.

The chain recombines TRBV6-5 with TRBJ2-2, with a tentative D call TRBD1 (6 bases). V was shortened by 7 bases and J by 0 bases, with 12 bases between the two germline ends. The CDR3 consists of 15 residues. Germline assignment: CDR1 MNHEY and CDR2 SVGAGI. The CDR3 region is CASTAGATNTGELFF. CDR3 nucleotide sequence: TGTGCCAGCACCGCAGGGGCGACGAACACCGGGGAGCTGTTTTTT.

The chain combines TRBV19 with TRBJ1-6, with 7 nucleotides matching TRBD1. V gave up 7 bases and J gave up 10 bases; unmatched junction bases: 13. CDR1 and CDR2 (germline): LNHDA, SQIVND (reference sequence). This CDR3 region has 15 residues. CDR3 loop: CASKGREGAISPLHF. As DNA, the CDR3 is TGTGCCAGTAAGGGCCGGGAGGGGGCGATCTCACCCCTCCACTTT.

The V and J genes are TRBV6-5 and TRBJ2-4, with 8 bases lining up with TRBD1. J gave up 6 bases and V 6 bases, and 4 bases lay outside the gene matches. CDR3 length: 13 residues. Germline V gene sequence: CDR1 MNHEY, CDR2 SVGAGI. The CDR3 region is CASRGQVANIQYF. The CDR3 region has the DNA TGTGCCAGCAGGGGACAGGTGGCAAACATTCAGTACTTC.

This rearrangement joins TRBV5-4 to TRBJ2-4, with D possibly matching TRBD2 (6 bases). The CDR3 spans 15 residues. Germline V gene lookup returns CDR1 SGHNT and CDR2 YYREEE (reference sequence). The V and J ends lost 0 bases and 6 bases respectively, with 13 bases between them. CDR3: CASSLAQAGINIQYF. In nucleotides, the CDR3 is TGTGCCAGCAGCTTGGCTCAGGCGGGGATAAACATTCAGTACTTC.

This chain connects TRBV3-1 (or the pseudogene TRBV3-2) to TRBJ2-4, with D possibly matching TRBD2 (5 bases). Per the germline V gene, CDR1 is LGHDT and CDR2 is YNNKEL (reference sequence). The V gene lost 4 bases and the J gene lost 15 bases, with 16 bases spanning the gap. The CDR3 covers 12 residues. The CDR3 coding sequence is TGTGCCAGCAGCCCAGGCGCCGGGGTCACGTACTTC. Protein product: CASSPGAGVTYF.

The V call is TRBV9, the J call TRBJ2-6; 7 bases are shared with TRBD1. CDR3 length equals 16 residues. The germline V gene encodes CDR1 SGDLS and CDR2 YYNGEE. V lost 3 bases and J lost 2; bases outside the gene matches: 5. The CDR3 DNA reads TGTGCCAGCAGCGCGGGACAGACCCCTGGGGCCAACGTCCTGACTTTC. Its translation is CASSAGQTPGANVLTF.

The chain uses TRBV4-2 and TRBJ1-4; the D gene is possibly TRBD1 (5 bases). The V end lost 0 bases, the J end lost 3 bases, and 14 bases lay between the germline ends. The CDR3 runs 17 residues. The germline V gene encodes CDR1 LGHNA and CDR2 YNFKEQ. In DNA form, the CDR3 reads TGTGCCAGCAGCCAAGATCCGGGGAGGGGAGCTAATGAAAAACTGTTTTTT. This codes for CASSQDPGRGANEKLFF.

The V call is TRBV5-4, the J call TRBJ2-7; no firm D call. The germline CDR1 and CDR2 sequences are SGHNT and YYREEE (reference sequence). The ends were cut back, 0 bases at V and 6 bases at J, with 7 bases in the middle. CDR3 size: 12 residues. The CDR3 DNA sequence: TGTGCCAGCAGCTTGGCCTCGGGCGAGCAGTACTTC. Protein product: CASSLASGEQYF.

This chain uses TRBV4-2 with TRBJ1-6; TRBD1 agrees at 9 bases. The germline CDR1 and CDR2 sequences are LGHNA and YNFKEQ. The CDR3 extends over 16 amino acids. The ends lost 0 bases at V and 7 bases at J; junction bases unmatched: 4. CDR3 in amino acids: CASSQDWTGANSPLHF. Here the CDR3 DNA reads TGTGCCAGCAGCCAAGACTGGACAGGGGCCAATTCACCCCTCCACTTT.

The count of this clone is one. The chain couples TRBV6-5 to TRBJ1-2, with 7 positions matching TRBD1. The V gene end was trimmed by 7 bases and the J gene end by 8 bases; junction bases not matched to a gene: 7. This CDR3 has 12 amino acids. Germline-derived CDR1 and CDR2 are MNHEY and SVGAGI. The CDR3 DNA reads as TGTGCCAGCACCGAGGGGGCGCGGGGCTACACCTTC. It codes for CASTEGARGYTF.

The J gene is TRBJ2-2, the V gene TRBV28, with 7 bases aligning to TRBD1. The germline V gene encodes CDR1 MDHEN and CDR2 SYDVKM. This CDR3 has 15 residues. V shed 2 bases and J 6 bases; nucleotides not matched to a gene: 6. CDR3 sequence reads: CASSLQGVIAGELFF. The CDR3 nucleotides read TGTGCCAGCAGTTTACAGGGGGTGATCGCCGGGGAGCTGTTTTTT.

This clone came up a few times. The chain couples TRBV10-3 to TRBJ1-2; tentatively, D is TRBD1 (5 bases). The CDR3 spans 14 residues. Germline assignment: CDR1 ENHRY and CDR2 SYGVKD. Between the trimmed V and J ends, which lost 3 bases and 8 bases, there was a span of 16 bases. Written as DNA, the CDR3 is TGTGCCATCAGTGAAATCGATGAAGGGGAAGGCTACACCTTC. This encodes CAISEIDEGEGYTF.

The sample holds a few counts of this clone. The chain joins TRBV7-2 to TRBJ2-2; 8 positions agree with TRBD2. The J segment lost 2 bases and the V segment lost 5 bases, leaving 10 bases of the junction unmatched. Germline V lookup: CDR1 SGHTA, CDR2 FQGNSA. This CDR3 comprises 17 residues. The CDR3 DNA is TGTGCCAGCAGCCAGCCTCCGGGGGGGGCAAACACCGGGGAGCTGTTTTTT. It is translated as CASSQPPGGANTGELFF.

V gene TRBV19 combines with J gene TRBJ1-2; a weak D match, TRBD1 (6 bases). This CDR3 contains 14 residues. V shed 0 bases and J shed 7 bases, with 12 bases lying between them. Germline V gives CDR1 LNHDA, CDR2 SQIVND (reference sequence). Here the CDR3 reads CASSIDTGKSGYTF. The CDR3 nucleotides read TGTGCCAGTAGTATAGATACAGGGAAGTCTGGCTACACCTTC.

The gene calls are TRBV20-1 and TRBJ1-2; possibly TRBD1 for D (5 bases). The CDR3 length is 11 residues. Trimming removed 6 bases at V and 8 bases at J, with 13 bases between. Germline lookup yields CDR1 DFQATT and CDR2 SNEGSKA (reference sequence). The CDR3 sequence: CSAPWGEGYTF. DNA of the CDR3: TGCAGTGCGCCCTGGGGGGAAGGCTACACCTTC.

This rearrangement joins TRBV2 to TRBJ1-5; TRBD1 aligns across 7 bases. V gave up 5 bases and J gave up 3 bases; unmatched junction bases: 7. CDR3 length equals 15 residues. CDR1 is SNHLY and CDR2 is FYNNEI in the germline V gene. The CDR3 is CASSPLTGFNQPQHF. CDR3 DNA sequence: TGTGCCAGCAGTCCGCTGACAGGGTTCAATCAGCCCCAGCATTTT.

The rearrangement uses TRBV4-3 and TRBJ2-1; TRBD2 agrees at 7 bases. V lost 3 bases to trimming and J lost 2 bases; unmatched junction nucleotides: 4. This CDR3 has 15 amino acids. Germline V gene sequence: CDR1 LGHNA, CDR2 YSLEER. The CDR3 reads CASSQKGLTYNEQFF. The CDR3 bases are TGCGCCAGCAGCCAGAAGGGACTAACCTACAATGAGCAGTTCTTC.

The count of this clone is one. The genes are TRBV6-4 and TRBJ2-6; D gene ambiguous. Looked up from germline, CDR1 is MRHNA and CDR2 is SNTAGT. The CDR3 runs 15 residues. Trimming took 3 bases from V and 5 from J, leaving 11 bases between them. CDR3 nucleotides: TGTGCCAGCAGTGAACAGAGACGGAGGGCCAACGTCCTGACTTTC. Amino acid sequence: CASSEQRRRANVLTF.

CDR3 nucleotides: TGTGCCAGTCAGTCGGCGTCAGGGGGAGATTCACCCCTCCACTTT. Protein: CASQSASGGDSPLHF. The chain couples TRBV19 to TRBJ1-6; 7 bases align to TRBD1. The CDR3 extends over 15 amino acids. The germline gives CDR1 LNHDA, CDR2 SQIVND (reference sequence). V trimming: 8 bases; J trimming: 8 bases; junction bases outside the gene matches: 12. Based on the CDR3 plus reference TRBV19 and TRBJ1-6, the full variable domain is DGGITQSPKYLFRKEGQNVTLSCEQNLNHDAMYWYRQDPGQGLRLIYYSQIVNDFQKGDIAEGYSVSREKKESFPLTVTSAQKNPTAFYLCASQSASGGDSPLHFGNGTRLTVT.

Here the CDR3 reads CASSLPGLKKLFF. The DNA for the CDR3 is TGTGCCAGCAGCTTACCGGGACTAAAAAAACTGTTTTTT. This chain links TRBV11-2 with TRBJ1-4; perhaps TRBD1 as D (5 bases). The germline gives CDR1 SGHAT, CDR2 FQNNGV. V lost 2 bases and J 9 bases, leaving 10 bases between the germline ends. The CDR3 runs 13 residues.